This T cell receptor beta chain was profiled in a study of neurological immune-mediated disorders. Individuals who volunteered at a blood bank located in Maryland, USA, made up the group of healthy controls. TCRdb redid the calling of the 5' RACE reads with MiXCR, one entry per CDR3 protein. The data hold over 11,000 distinct CDR3 sequences, with roughly 10% observed a single time. The V end lost 0 bases, the J end lost 1 base, and 7 bases lay between the germline ends. CDR1 is SGHRS and CDR2 is YFSETQ in the germline V gene. CDR3 length: 14 amino acids. The sequenced material came from PBMCs. The chain uses TRBV5-1 and TRBJ1-1, with TRBD1 as a possible D gene (5 bases). This clonotype originated in a woman aged 40 to 50 in good health. CDR3 region: CASSLGDGNTEAFF. DNA of the CDR3: TGCGCCAGCAGCTTGGGGGACGGGAACACTGAAGCTTTCTTT.